The 29 T cell receptor beta chains below all came from one sample that was sequenced in a study of T cell changes during pregnancy in multiple sclerosis. Measured with immunoSEQ multiplex PCR; TCRdb has only the in-frame clones, and not every one. The table lists under 40,000 clones, approximately 90% of them singletons. Sequenced material: CD8+ T cells from peripheral blood mononuclear cells, taken before pregnancy. The source of these receptors is a female donor with multiple sclerosis, enrolled in a pregnancy study.

The DNA for the CDR3 is TGTGCCAGCAGCTTAAATGTGGGGGCCGGTCAGCCCCAGCATTTT. It specifies CASSLNVGAGQPQHF. The rearrangement links TRBV7-2 to TRBJ1-5; possibly TRBD1 for D (6 bases). Per the germline V gene, CDR1 is SGHTA and CDR2 is FQGNSA. The CDR3 spans 15 residues. Trimming removed 2 bases at V and 6 bases at J, with 14 bases between.

This sequence joins TRBV27 and TRBJ2-7, with D perhaps TRBD1 (5 bases). CDR1 and CDR2 from the germline V gene are MNHEY and SMNVEV (reference sequence). V gave up 0 bases and J gave up 4 bases, with 13 bases separating them. This CDR3 has 15 amino acids. CDR3 in amino acids: CASSLSWGRKYEQYF. The DNA for the CDR3 is TGTGCCAGCAGTTTATCGTGGGGCAGAAAGTACGAGCAGTACTTC.

The chain joins TRBV9 to TRBJ2-1; tentatively, D is TRBD2 (5 bases). Looked up from germline, CDR1 is SGDLS and CDR2 is YYNGEE. This CDR3 is 15 amino acids long. V shed 4 bases and J shed 6 bases, with 17 bases lying between them. CDR3 loop: CASSPGEGPFNEQFF. CDR3 bases: TGTGCCAGCAGCCCCGGGGAAGGGCCTTTCAATGAGCAGTTCTTC.

The gene calls are TRBV7-9 and TRBJ2-5; D may be TRBD2 (5 bases). The CDR3 is 13 residues long. V lost 1 base to trimming and J lost 2 bases, with 5 bases between them. Germline assignment: CDR1 SEHNR and CDR2 FQNEAQ (reference sequence). The CDR3 region is CASSLGGQETQYF. CDR3 nucleotides: TGTGCCAGCAGCTTAGGAGGGCAAGAGACCCAGTACTTC.

This clone was seen once. The chain has TRBV5-6 and TRBJ2-3; D not certain. V lost 4 bases, J lost 6 bases, and 15 bases lay in between. Germline CDR1 and CDR2: SGHDT and YYEEEE. This CDR3 has 14 residues. CDR3 region: CASSRPQVLDTQYF. For the CDR3, the DNA is TGTGCCAGCAGCCGCCCCCAGGTCCTCGATACGCAGTATTTT.

The rearrangement links TRBV11-2 to TRBJ2-7; D ambiguous. Germline-derived CDR1 and CDR2 are SGHAT and FQNNGV. The germline V and J ends were trimmed by 2 bases and 1 base, with 12 bases remaining between them. The CDR3 runs to 15 residues. This CDR3 reads CASSLSLVASYEQYF. DNA for the CDR3: TGTGCCAGCAGCTTATCACTGGTTGCATCCTACGAGCAGTACTTC.

The J gene is TRBJ1-1, the V gene TRBV4-1, with a weak D call TRBD1 (5 bases). CDR1 and CDR2 from the germline V gene are MGHRA and YSYEKL. V gave up 1 base and J gave up 4 bases, with 13 bases separating them. The CDR3 covers 15 residues. This chain's CDR3 is CASSQVGGGVTEAFF. In DNA, the CDR3 is TGCGCCAGCAGCCAAGTTGGGGGAGGGGTCACTGAAGCTTTCTTT.

The chain joins TRBV27 to TRBJ2-3, with D hard to call. The CDR3 covers 14 residues. V lost 2 bases and J lost 2, with 8 bases in between. Germline-derived CDR1 and CDR2 are MNHEY and SMNVEV (reference sequence). CDR3 region: CASSLQVPTDTQYF. The CDR3 DNA reads TGTGCCAGCAGTTTACAGGTACCCACAGATACGCAGTATTTT.

V gene TRBV15 combines with J gene TRBJ2-7, with a weak D call TRBD2 (6 bases). The CDR3 runs to 14 residues. With 5 bases removed from V and 1 base from J, the gap between germline ends came to 12 bases. CDR1 LNHNV and CDR2 YYDKDF come from the germline V gene (reference sequence). In nucleotides, the CDR3 is TGTGCCACCAGCGCACTAGCCGGGTCCTACGAGCAGTACTTC. Amino acid sequence: CATSALAGSYEQYF.

V gene TRBV2 combines with J gene TRBJ2-2, with D perhaps matching TRBD2 (6 bases). This CDR3 is 18 amino acids long. V was shortened by 6 bases and J by 0 bases, with 20 bases between the two germline ends. Germline V lookup: CDR1 SNHLY, CDR2 FYNNEI. This CDR3 is CASRGPAERAANTGELFF. Here the CDR3 DNA reads TGTGCCAGCAGGGGCCCCGCGGAGCGGGCGGCGAACACCGGGGAGCTGTTTTTT.

The chain uses TRBV15 and TRBJ2-1, with TRBD2 identical over 12 bases. Germline-derived CDR1 and CDR2 are LNHNV and YYDKDF (reference sequence). This CDR3 is built from 17 residues. The J segment lost 8 bases and the V segment lost 5 bases, leaving 13 bases of the junction unmatched. For the CDR3, the DNA is TGTGCCACCAGCGACGGGACTACTAGCGGGAGGATGTATGAGCAGTTCTTC. Its protein is CATSDGTTSGRMYEQFF. The full variable domain, its missing parts supplied by reference TRBV15 and TRBJ2-1, is DAMVIQNPRYQVTQFGKPVTLSCSQTLNHNVMYWYQQKSSQAPKLLFHYYDKDFNNEADTPDNFQSRRPNTSFCFLDIRSPGLGDTAMYLCATSDGTTSGRMYEQFFGPGTRLTVL.

V gene TRBV4-1 combines with J gene TRBJ2-3; 16 bases line up with TRBD2. The J segment lost 0 bases and the V segment lost 3 bases, leaving 3 bases of the junction unmatched. The CDR3 has 18 residues. Germline CDR1 and CDR2: MGHRA and YSYEKL. Here the CDR3 DNA reads TGCGCCAGCAGCCACGGGACTAGCGGGGGGGCGAGCACAGATACGCAGTATTTT. It codes for CASSHGTSGGASTDTQYF.

The chain has TRBV5-1 and TRBJ2-5, with 10 bases lining up with TRBD2. After removal of 0 bases from V and 3 bases from J, the junction contained 8 bases not matched to a gene. Germline lookup yields CDR1 SGHRS and CDR2 YFSETQ. The CDR3 is 17 residues long. The CDR3 spells CASSLGPAGGREETQYF. DNA of the CDR3: TGCGCCAGCAGCTTGGGGCCAGCGGGGGGGCGGGAAGAGACCCAGTACTTC.

The chain has TRBV4-1 and TRBJ2-7; a weak D match, TRBD1 (6 bases). The germline gives CDR1 MGHRA, CDR2 YSYEKL. CDR3 length: 14 residues. The germline V and J ends were trimmed by 0 bases and 2 bases, with 8 bases remaining between them. The CDR3 sequence: CASSQETGTYEQYF. The CDR3 DNA sequence: TGCGCCAGCAGCCAAGAAACAGGGACCTACGAGCAGTACTTC.

The chain carries TRBV5-1 and TRBJ1-1; D gene unclear. V dropped 0 bases and J dropped 2 bases, with 11 bases sitting between them. In germline, CDR1 is SGHRS, CDR2 YFSETQ. The CDR3 totals 15 residues. As DNA, the CDR3 is TGCGCCAGCAGCTTGGAGCCCCGGTCAAACACTGAAGCTTTCTTT. Protein sequence: CASSLEPRSNTEAFF.

This clone was counted only a few times. The rearrangement uses TRBV27 and TRBJ1-1, with TRBD1 as a possible D gene (6 bases). The V gene's germline CDR1 is MNHEY and CDR2 SMNVEV (reference sequence). The V end lost 6 bases, the J end lost 2 bases, and 10 bases lay between the germline ends. CDR3 length: 13 residues. Written as DNA, the CDR3 is TGTGCCAGCAGCCTACAGGGAAACACTGAAGCTTTCTTT. Translated: CASSLQGNTEAFF.

Note on this clone: One junction end disagrees with the germline gene, perhaps due to a read error. The V and J genes are TRBV27 and TRBJ1-2; 9 bases agree with TRBD1. The CDR3 spans 17 residues. CDR1 and CDR2 from the germline V gene are MNHEY and SMNVEV (reference sequence). CDR3 in DNA: TGTGCCAGCTCCCCGGTGGACAGGGGAGACTTTCACTATGGCCACACCTTC. Translation gives CASSPVDRGDFHYGHTF.

The rearrangement uses TRBV5-4 and TRBJ1-1, with TRBD1 as a possible D gene (5 bases). This CDR3 has 15 amino acids. Trimming shortened V by 4 bases and J by 4 bases, and 17 bases separated the two germline ends. The germline V gene has CDR1 SGHNT and CDR2 YYREEE (reference sequence). The CDR3 here is CASSPEGAGTTEAFF. The DNA for the CDR3 is TGTGCCAGCAGCCCGGAGGGTGCAGGGACCACTGAAGCTTTCTTT. The entire variable domain, with the rest obtained from reference TRBV5-4 and TRBJ1-1, is as follows: ETGVTQSPTHLIKTRGQQVTLRCSSQSGHNTVSWYQQALGQGPQFIFQYYREEENGRGNFPPRFSGLQFPNYSSELNVNALELDDSALYLCASSPEGAGTTEAFFGQGTRLTVV.

For this clone: Other DNA sequences in the sample encode the same CDR3. J is TRBJ2-7 and V is TRBV5-5; TRBD1 matches 9 bases. CDR1 is SGHKS, CDR2 YYEKEE, per germline (reference sequence). The CDR3 spans 15 residues. V was clipped by 5 bases and J by 3 bases; unmatched bases: 9. CDR3 sequence (DNA): TGTGCCAGCAGTTTCGGACAGGGGATTCACTACGAGCAGTACTTC. This translates into CASSFGQGIHYEQYF.

The J gene is TRBJ2-5, the V gene TRBV5-1, with D possibly matching TRBD2 (6 bases). The V and J ends lost 4 bases and 4 bases respectively, with 23 bases between them. This CDR3 has 17 amino acids. Germline-derived CDR1 and CDR2 are SGHRS and YFSETQ. This CDR3 is CASSSGTGGAGTETQYF. CDR3 DNA sequence: TGCGCCAGCAGCAGTGGGACCGGGGGAGCTGGCACAGAGACCCAGTACTTC.

The chain combines TRBV7-3 with TRBJ2-1, with D tentatively TRBD2 (6 bases). V was clipped by 5 bases and J by 9 bases, with 20 bases between them. The CDR3 is 15 residues long. Germline-derived CDR1 and CDR2 are SGHTA and FQGTGA. The CDR3, as DNA: TGTGCCAGCAGCCACACCGGAGGAGGGGCGGCTGAGCAGTTCTTC. This gives the protein CASSHTGGGAAEQFF. The complete variable domain, with remaining parts taken from reference TRBV7-3 and TRBJ2-1, reads GAGVSQTPSNKVTEKGKYVELRCDPISGHTALYWYRQSLGQGPEFLIYFQGTGAADDSGLPNDRFFAVRPEGSVSTLKIQRTERGDSAVYLCASSHTGGGAAEQFFGPGTRLTVL.

In this sample, this clone turned up once. Here the CDR3 DNA reads TGTGCCAGCAGCACCCGGGAGCCTCTCCGGAGGCAGTTCTTC. As protein: CASSTREPLRRQFF. This sequence joins TRBV7-9 and TRBJ2-1, with TRBD2 as a possible D gene (6 bases). CDR3 size: 14 residues. The germline CDR1 and CDR2 sequences are SEHNR and FQNEAQ (reference sequence). V was clipped by 5 bases and J by 12 bases, with 20 bases between them.

The chain uses TRBV6-1 and TRBJ1-2; a possible D gene is TRBD1 (6 bases). V lost 10 bases, J lost 4 bases, and 19 bases lay in between. Per germline, CDR1 MNHNS and CDR2 SASEGT. The length of the CDR3 is 14 residues. This CDR3 is CATQGPGRSYGYTF. The CDR3 DNA sequence: TGTGCCACCCAGGGGCCAGGGAGAAGCTATGGCTACACCTTC.

The chain links TRBV30 to TRBJ1-2; tentative D call: TRBD1 (5 bases). This CDR3 is built from 11 residues. V dropped 3 bases and J dropped 5 bases, with 7 bases sitting between them. CDR1 and CDR2 (germline): GTSNPN, SVGIG (reference sequence). CDR3 in amino acids: CAWRKGYGYTF. Written as DNA, the CDR3 is TGTGCCTGGAGAAAGGGGTATGGCTACACCTTC.

V is TRBV28 and J is TRBJ2-7; D is unclear. In germline, CDR1 is MDHEN, CDR2 SYDVKM. Deletions cut 2 bases from V and 2 bases from J, with 10 bases between. The CDR3 is 14 amino acids. The CDR3 DNA sequence: TGTGCCAGCAGTTTAGCAGGTCGTCCCTACGAGCAGTACTTC. Translated, it gives CASSLAGRPYEQYF.

The rearrangement joins TRBV13 to TRBJ1-1, with 10 bases matching TRBD1. V lost 5 bases, J lost 5 bases, and 5 bases stayed unmatched. Germline CDR1 and CDR2: PRHDT and FYEKMQ (reference sequence). This CDR3 contains 14 residues. The CDR3 protein is CASSIDRGRTEAFF. CDR3 DNA: TGTGCCAGCAGCATTGACAGGGGGCGAACTGAAGCTTTCTTT. Combining the CDR3 with reference TRBV13 and TRBJ1-1 gives the whole variable domain AAGVIQSPRHLIKEKRETATLKCYPIPRHDTVYWYQQGPGQDPQFLISFYEKMQSDKGSIPDRFSAQQFSDYHSELNMSSLELGDSALYFCASSIDRGRTEAFFGQGTRLTVV.

The gene calls are TRBV6-6 and TRBJ1-1, with 8 bases lining up with TRBD1. Germline CDR1 is MNHNY and CDR2 is SVGAGI (reference sequence). V gave up 6 bases and J gave up 1 base; unmatched junction bases: 4. This CDR3 has 14 residues. CDR3 in amino acids: CASRGGQENTEAFF. The CDR3 region has the DNA TGTGCCAGCAGGGGGGGACAGGAGAACACTGAAGCTTTCTTT.

V usage is TRBV5-1 and J usage is TRBJ2-5, with TRBD1 matching 8 bases. The ends lost 2 bases at V and 5 bases at J; junction bases unmatched: 11. Germline V gene sequence: CDR1 SGHRS, CDR2 YFSETQ. CDR3 size: 16 residues. This CDR3 reads CASSFFQMDRDETQYF. CDR3 nucleotide sequence: TGCGCCAGCAGCTTCTTTCAAATGGACAGGGATGAGACCCAGTACTTC.

CDR3 coding DNA: TGTGCCAGCAGCTTAGCGCCACAGGGCTATGGCTACACCTTC. Protein sequence: CASSLAPQGYGYTF. The chain combines TRBV7-8 with TRBJ1-2; possibly TRBD1 for D (6 bases). The V gene lost 0 bases and the J gene lost 4 bases, with 9 bases spanning the gap. The germline V gene has CDR1 SGHVS and CDR2 FQNEAQ. The CDR3 length is 14 residues.